This TCR beta chain comes out of a study of T cells in Graves' hyperthyroidism and ophthalmopathy. Whole-study context: It was at initial diagnosis, before any treatment, that peripheral blood was collected. Whole-study findings and limits: The authors' 13 V-J model separated ophthalmopathy from stable hyperthyroidism. Peripheral blood also featured most of the thyroid clonotypes expanded above 0.001.

In its sample, this clonotype was seen many times. As yet, its antigen is unknown. One end of the junction does not line up with germline, which may come from a read error. The germline CDR1 and CDR2 sequences are MGHRA and YSYEKL. The CDR3 length is 12 residues. In the ophthalmopathy cohort, Clinical Activity Score was at least 3, NOSPECS grade at least 4, and duration under 3 months. TCR beta CDR3 regions were amplified from RNA transcripts. TCR CDR3 regions were first amplified by RT-PCR with HTBI primers. A single record per CDR3 protein comes from TCRdb applying MiXCR to the multiplex PCR reads. The sample contains about 410,000 distinct CDR3 sequences, about 14% of which appear only once.

The specimen sequenced was blood. The gene calls are TRBV4-1 and TRBJ2-5; D is unresolved. The clonotype originates from a man aged 18 to 30 with Graves' ophthalmopathy. CDR3 nucleotides: TGTGCCAGCAGCCAAGAAGGGGAGACCCAGTACTTC. This gives the protein CASSQEGETQYF.